Below are 8 T cell receptor beta chains sequenced from a single sample in a study of blood T cell repertoires in COVID-19 (TCRdb year 2020). The library was obtained by the immunoSEQ multiplex PCR assay. This is the immuneACCESS table as TCRdb keeps it, with only in-frame sequences that have V and J called. A part of the clones is gone; compared with another copy, unresolved V genes explain less than half, and the rest is unexplained. Present in this sample are 100,000 to 150,000 clones, roughly four fifths of which were seen just once. About 18% of the sample lies in the top ten. Sample: peripheral blood. These receptors came from a man aged 25-40 years with COVID-19, enrolled during active disease.

The chain couples TRBV7-2 to TRBJ1-3, with 12 bases aligning to TRBD1. J lost 4 bases, V lost 4 bases, and 2 bases had no gene match. The CDR3 is 15 amino acids. Germline V gives CDR1 SGHTA, CDR2 FQGNSA. The CDR3 here is CASSYGTGGGNTIYF. In DNA form, the CDR3 reads TGTGCCAGCAGCTACGGGACAGGGGGCGGAAACACCATATATTTT.

The chain joins TRBV6-2 or TRBV6-3 to TRBJ1-5, with 9 positions matching TRBD1. CDR1 is MNHEY and CDR2 is SVGEGT in the germline V gene. The CDR3 runs to 15 residues. Trimming removed 4 bases from V and 10 bases from J; junction bases left unmatched: 11. The CDR3 loop is CASSSSGTGLAPQHF. The CDR3 nucleotides are TGTGCCAGCAGTTCCTCCGGGACAGGGCTCGCCCCCCAGCATTTT.

This clone came up once. The chain joins TRBV19 to TRBJ1-1; D not resolved. The CDR3 consists of 14 residues. Germline V CDR1 and CDR2: LNHDA, SQIVND (reference sequence). The V end was cut by 6 bases, the J end by 0 bases, with 11 bases between. CDR3 protein: CASSPGEMNTEAFF. In DNA, the CDR3 is TGTGCCAGTAGCCCCGGAGAGATGAACACTGAAGCTTTCTTT.

The CDR3, as DNA: TGTGCCAGCTCACGACAGGGGCCATTTAACAACATTCAGTACTTC. It yields the protein CASSRQGPFNNIQYF. The J gene is TRBJ2-4, the V gene TRBV18; 8 bases align to TRBD1. The V segment lost 4 bases and the J segment 7 bases; nucleotides outside the gene matches: 9. From germline, CDR1 is KGHSH and CDR2 LQKENI. This CDR3 has 15 residues.

CDR3: CASSLAGQGAQGANVLTF. CDR3 nucleotides: TGCGCCAGCAGCTTGGCAGGACAGGGGGCGCAGGGGGCCAACGTCCTGACTTTC. J is TRBJ2-6 and V is TRBV5-1; 11 bases are shared with TRBD1. This CDR3 contains 18 residues. V shed 0 bases, J shed 4 bases, and the junction held 6 bases outside the gene matches. Per germline, CDR1 SGHRS and CDR2 YFSETQ.

This clone was seen more than once but under ten times. The rearrangement uses TRBV5-5 and TRBJ1-5; 8 nucleotides agree with TRBD1. From germline, CDR1 is SGHKS and CDR2 YYEKEE (reference sequence). This CDR3 is built from 15 residues. The junction had 8 bases not matched to a gene; V was cut back by 2 bases and J by 7 bases. The CDR3 is CASSLAGQGVQPQHF. DNA of the CDR3: TGTGCCAGCAGCTTAGCCGGACAGGGTGTCCAGCCCCAGCATTTT.

In regard to this clone: This sample also contains other DNA sequences that code for the same CDR3. The chain combines TRBV5-1 with TRBJ1-4; tentatively, D is TRBD1 (6 bases). The germline V gene has CDR1 SGHRS and CDR2 YFSETQ. The CDR3 runs to 14 residues. V shed 4 bases and J shed 2 bases, with 9 bases lying between them. The CDR3 here is CASSLDSTNEKLFF. Here the CDR3 DNA reads TGCGCCAGCAGCCTGGACAGTACTAATGAAAAACTGTTTTTT.

V gene TRBV9 combines with J gene TRBJ2-5, with 7 bases matching TRBD2. J was trimmed by 4 bases and V by 1 base; bases with no gene match: 7. The CDR3 runs to 15 residues. Germline CDR1 is SGDLS and CDR2 is YYNGEE. CDR3 DNA sequence: TGTGCCAGCAGCGTAACGGGGTCGGGGGGAGAGACCCAGTACTTC. It is translated as CASSVTGSGGETQYF. Variable domain in full (rest from reference TRBV9 and TRBJ2-5): DSGVTQTPKHLITATGQRVTLRCSPRSGDLSVYWYQQSLDQGLQFLIQYYNGEERAKGNILERFSAQQFPDLHSELNLSSLELGDSALYFCASSVTGSGGETQYFGPGTRLLVL.